The entry that follows covers one TCR beta chain sequence. Some clones are missing from TCRdb's copy, which holds only in-frame ones; the method was immunoSEQ multiplex PCR. The sample consists of some 390,000 clones, around 87% of them appearing once. This sample is part of a study of blood T cell repertoires in COVID-19. Across the whole study: Acute and convalescent COVID-19 specimens originated in the United States, Italy and Spain.

V lost 3 bases, J lost 1 base, and 4 bases stayed unmatched. CDR1 KGHDR and CDR2 SFDVKD come from the germline V gene. This CDR3 spans 17 amino acids. This clonotype was obtained from a human donor in a cohort sampled during active COVID-19. Sequenced material: peripheral blood. This sequence joins TRBV24-1 and TRBJ2-5, with 13 bases identical to TRBD2. The CDR3 DNA reads as TGTGCCACCAGTGATCGTCGACTAGCGGGAGGCCAAGAGACCCAGTACTTC. Protein: CATSDRRLAGGQETQYF.